The 8 T cell receptor beta chains given below trace back to one sample, sequenced in a study of radiotherapy plus CTLA-4 blockade in lung cancer. Sequenced by immunoSEQ multiplex PCR; TCRdb stores in-frame clones only, minus some. The data contain tens of thousands of clones, about three quarters of them singletons. Sequenced here: peripheral blood, sampled from a patient treated with radiotherapy plus ipilimumab. Receptors were obtained from a human donor with non-small cell lung cancer whose response to radiotherapy plus ipilimumab could not be evaluated.

The table lists this clone with a count of one. The CDR3, as DNA: TGTGCCAGCAGACAGGGGGTCTACGAGCAGTACTTC. This gives the protein CASRQGVYEQYF. V is TRBV6-6 and J is TRBJ2-7, with TRBD1 identical over 8 bases. V dropped 6 bases and J dropped 3; count of bases not matched to a gene: 1. The CDR3 totals 12 residues. Germline CDR1 and CDR2: MNHNY and SVGAGI (reference sequence).

This clone was observed a handful of times. The chain joins TRBV7-9 to TRBJ1-2; 7 bases match TRBD1. J gave up 5 bases and V 2 bases, and 8 bases lay outside the gene matches. The CDR3 is made up of 15 amino acids. Germline CDR1 and CDR2: SEHNR and FQNEAQ (reference sequence). The CDR3 DNA is TGTGCCAGCAGCTTACTAGACAGGGAGGTATATGGCTACACCTTC. It yields the protein CASSLLDREVYGYTF.

The chain uses TRBV18 and TRBJ2-2; TRBD1 aligns across 7 bases. The CDR3 is made up of 16 amino acids. Germline assignment: CDR1 KGHSH and CDR2 LQKENI. V lost 3 bases to trimming and J lost 0 bases; unmatched junction nucleotides: 4. In DNA, the CDR3 is TGTGCCAGCTCACCGTCCGGGACAGCGAACACCGGGGAGCTGTTTTTT. This translates into CASSPSGTANTGELFF.

V and J are TRBV27 and TRBJ1-1, with 8 bases identical to TRBD1. Unmatched junction bases numbered 8, after V lost 4 bases and J lost 4 bases. Germline loops: CDR1 MNHEY, CDR2 SMNVEV (reference sequence). The CDR3 sequence is 15 residues long. The CDR3 loop reads CASSSQGAGGTEAFF. The CDR3 DNA reads TGTGCCAGCAGTTCCCAGGGGGCTGGTGGCACTGAAGCTTTCTTT.

The chain joins TRBV5-1 to TRBJ2-5, with 7 bases that match TRBD2. TRBJ2-7 matches the DNA end more closely, so the J call is doubtful. The length of the CDR3 is 16 residues. Germline values: CDR1 SGHRS, CDR2 YFSETQ. This chain's CDR3 is CASSLTREGRSYEQYF. The CDR3 DNA follows: TGCGCCAGCAGCTTAACGAGGGAGGGCCGGTCCTACGAGCAGTACTTC.

The rearrangement uses TRBV6-5 and TRBJ2-7, with 7 bases lining up with TRBD1. Germline V CDR1 and CDR2: MNHEY, SVGAGI. Losses at the gene ends were 4 bases for V and 12 bases for J; bases not matched to a gene: 18. This CDR3 is built from 15 residues. The CDR3 spells CASSFTPGTAIARYF. In DNA form, the CDR3 reads TGTGCCAGCAGTTTCACCCCCGGGACAGCGATCGCGCGGTACTTC.

The rearrangement links TRBV5-6 to TRBJ1-2; a weak D match, TRBD1 (6 bases). This CDR3 has 13 amino acids. Between the trimmed V and J ends, which lost 0 bases and 6 bases, there was a span of 9 bases. Looked up from germline, CDR1 is SGHDT and CDR2 is YYEEEE. In DNA, the CDR3 is TGTGCCAGCAGCTTGGACAGGGTGGATGGCTACACCTTC. It encodes CASSLDRVDGYTF.

The rearrangement links TRBV15 to TRBJ1-4; D uncertain. Trimming stripped 8 bases from V and 6 bases from J, with 13 bases between. Germline V gene data show CDR1 as LNHNV and CDR2 as YYDKDF (reference sequence). CDR3 length: 13 residues. CDR3 sequence (DNA): TGTGCCACCGCCTTCGGGGTAGATGAAAAACTGTTTTTT. As protein: CATAFGVDEKLFF.